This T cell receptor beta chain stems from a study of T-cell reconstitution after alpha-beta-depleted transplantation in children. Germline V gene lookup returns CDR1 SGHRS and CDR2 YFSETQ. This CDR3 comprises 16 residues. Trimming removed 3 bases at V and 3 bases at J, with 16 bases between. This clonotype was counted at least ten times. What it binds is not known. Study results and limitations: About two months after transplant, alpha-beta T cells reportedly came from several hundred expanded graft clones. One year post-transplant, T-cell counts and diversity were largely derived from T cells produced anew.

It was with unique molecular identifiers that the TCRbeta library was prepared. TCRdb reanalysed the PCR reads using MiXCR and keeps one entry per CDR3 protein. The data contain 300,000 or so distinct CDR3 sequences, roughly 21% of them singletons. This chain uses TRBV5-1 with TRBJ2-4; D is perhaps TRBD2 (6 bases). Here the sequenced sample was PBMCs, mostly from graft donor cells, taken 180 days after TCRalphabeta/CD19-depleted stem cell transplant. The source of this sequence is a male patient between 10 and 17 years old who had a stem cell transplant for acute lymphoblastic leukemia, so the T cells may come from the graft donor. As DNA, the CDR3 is TGCGCCAGCAGCTCCGAGGGTGGCGGGGTCAAAAACATTCAGTACTTC. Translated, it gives CASSSEGGGVKNIQYF. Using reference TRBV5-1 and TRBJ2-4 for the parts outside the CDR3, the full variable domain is KAGVTQTPRYLIKTRGQQVTLSCSPISGHRSVSWYQQTPGQGLQFLFEYFSETQRNKGNFPGRFSGRQFSNSRSEMNVSTLELGDSALYLCASSSEGGGVKNIQYFGAGTRLSVL.